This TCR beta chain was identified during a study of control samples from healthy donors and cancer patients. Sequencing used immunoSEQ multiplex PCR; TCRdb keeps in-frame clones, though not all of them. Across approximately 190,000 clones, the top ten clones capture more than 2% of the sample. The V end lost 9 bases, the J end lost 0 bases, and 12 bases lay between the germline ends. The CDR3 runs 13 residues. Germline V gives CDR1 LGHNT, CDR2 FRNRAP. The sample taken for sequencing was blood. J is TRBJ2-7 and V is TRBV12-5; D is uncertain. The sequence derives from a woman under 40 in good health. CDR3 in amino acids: CASGKSDSYEQYF. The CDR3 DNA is TGTGCTAGCGGAAAGTCGGACTCCTACGAGCAGTACTTC.